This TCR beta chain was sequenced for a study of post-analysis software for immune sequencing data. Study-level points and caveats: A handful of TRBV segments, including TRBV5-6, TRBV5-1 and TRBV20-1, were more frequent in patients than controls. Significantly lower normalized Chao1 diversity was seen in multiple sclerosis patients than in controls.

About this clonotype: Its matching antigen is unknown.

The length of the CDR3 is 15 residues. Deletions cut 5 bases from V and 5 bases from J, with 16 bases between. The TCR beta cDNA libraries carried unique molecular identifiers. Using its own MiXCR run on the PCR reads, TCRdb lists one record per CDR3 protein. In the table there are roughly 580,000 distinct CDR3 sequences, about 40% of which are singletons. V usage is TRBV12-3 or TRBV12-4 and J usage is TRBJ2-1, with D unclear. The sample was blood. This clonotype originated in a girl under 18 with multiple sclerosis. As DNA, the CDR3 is TGTGCCAGCAGTAAAACCAAATCCAGCGACAATGAGCAGTTCTTC. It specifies CASSKTKSSDNEQFF.